Listed below are T cell receptor beta chains from one sample, sequenced in a study of T cell responses to AZD1222 COVID-19 vaccine. Produced via immunoSEQ multiplex PCR; TCRdb's table is partial and in-frame only. Of just under 90,000 clones in the sample, roughly 90% were seen once. The sequences come from peripheral blood, collected on day 0 of AZD1222 vaccination. These receptors came from an adult in good health. CDR3s include the opening cysteine and the closing phenylalanine or tryptophan. The order of the fields is clone size, V gene, CDR3 protein. Clone size is not always given. Where it is, it says once, few, many or a class for expanded clones.

size: once; V: TRBV7-9; CDR3: CASSEGPEKLFF
size: NA; V: TRBV5-6; CDR3: CASSLSSGQGGSNQPQHF
size: NA; V: TRBV27; CDR3: CASSPLEGFTEKLFF
size: NA; V: TRBV5-8; CDR3: CASSAGQGANTEAFF
size: NA; V: TRBV7-2; CDR3: CASSLESSGGYNEQFF
size: NA; V: TRBV7-9; CDR3: CASSPSGNQETQYF
size: NA; V: TRBV9; CDR3: CASSKAGGGYNEQFF
size: NA; V: TRBV3-1/TRBV3-2; CDR3: CASSLTLKTPYEQYF
size: NA; V: TRBV7-9; CDR3: CASLPDSEAPTNEKLFF
size: NA; V: TRBV5-1; CDR3: CASSPLEGGQNEQFF
size: NA; V: TRBV28; CDR3: CASSSTGEADEQYF
size: NA; V: TRBV9; CDR3: CASSVMTSGSTGELFF
size: NA; V: TRBV6-2/TRBV6-3; CDR3: CASSYSEQGVNEQYF
size: NA; V: TRBV6-5; CDR3: CASRVTGTDTQYF
size: NA; V: TRBV28; CDR3: CASRLGAHSPLHF
size: NA; V: TRBV6-2/TRBV6-3; CDR3: CASSPRDSNSGNTIYF
size: NA; V: TRBV19; CDR3: CASSIDLRRGLTEAFF
size: NA; V: TRBV27; CDR3: CASSPLAGGSTDTQYF
size: NA; V: TRBV19; CDR3: CASRDIFTGELFF
size: NA; V: TRBV6-1; CDR3: CASTEHSYEQYF
size: NA; V: TRBV28; CDR3: CASSLKQGYGYTF
size: NA; V: TRBV7-2; CDR3: CASSLDGGGTEAFF
size: NA; V: TRBV5-6; CDR3: CASSLIVETEAFF
size: NA; V: TRBV5-6; CDR3: CASSPRSNVQGARGAFF
size: NA; V: TRBV4-2; CDR3: CASSPGASGRSYNEQFF
size: NA; V: TRBV19; CDR3: CASSPGQTETQYF
size: NA; V: TRBV9; CDR3: CASTGQTYEQYF
size: NA; V: TRBV10-1; CDR3: CASSETSGTDNEQFF
size: NA; V: TRBV4-1; CDR3: CASSHLPTSGPYEQYF
size: once; V: TRBV18; CDR3: CASSPQAVAGPGGNTIYF
size: NA; V: TRBV2; CDR3: CAITGYSYEQYF
size: once; V: TRBV12-3/TRBV12-4; CDR3: CASSVLGNEQFF
size: NA; V: TRBV6-2/TRBV6-3; CDR3: CASRYRGNQPQHF
size: NA; V: TRBV3-1/TRBV3-2; CDR3: CASSPLPAGGFNEQFF
size: NA; V: TRBV10-2; CDR3: CASSEGSGGGDQPQHF
size: NA; V: TRBV28; CDR3: CASSFLQSSYEQYF
size: NA; V: TRBV11-3; CDR3: CASSSRAGELFF
size: NA; V: TRBV28; CDR3: CASSLGTRGPQHF
size: NA; V: TRBV27; CDR3: CASSPGGVEQYF
size: NA; V: TRBV27; CDR3: CASRSTLLAGGRDTQYF
size: NA; V: TRBV19; CDR3: CASSSRPGQGSGYTF
size: NA; V: TRBV15; CDR3: CATSSGRTYEQYF
size: NA; V: TRBV11-3; CDR3: CASSFGEGVSSYNEQFF
size: once; V: TRBV18; CDR3: CASSLTGTDETQYF
size: NA; V: TRBV5-1; CDR3: CASSAPDQSNTEAFF
size: few; V: TRBV7-9; CDR3: CASSSPGTGGVYGYTF
size: NA; V: TRBV28; CDR3: CASTLSGANQPQHF
size: NA; V: TRBV18; CDR3: CASSPVGTQVEKLFF
size: few; V: TRBV5-6; CDR3: CASSHTSGEAFF
size: NA; V: TRBV24-1; CDR3: CATALGGSSTDTQYF